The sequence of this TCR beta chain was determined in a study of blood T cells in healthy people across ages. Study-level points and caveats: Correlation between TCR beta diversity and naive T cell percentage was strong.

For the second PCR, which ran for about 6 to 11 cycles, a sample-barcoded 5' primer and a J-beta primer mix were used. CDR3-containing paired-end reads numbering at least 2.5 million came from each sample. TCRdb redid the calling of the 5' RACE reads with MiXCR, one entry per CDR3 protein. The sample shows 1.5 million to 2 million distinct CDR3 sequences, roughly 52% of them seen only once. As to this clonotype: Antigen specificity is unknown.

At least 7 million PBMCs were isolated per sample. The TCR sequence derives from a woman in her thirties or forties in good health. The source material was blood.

The CDR3 spells CASSVRTGHYEQYF. CDR3 DNA: TGTGCCAGCAGTGTTCGGACAGGGCATTACGAGCAGTACTTC. This chain joins TRBV6-1 and TRBJ2-7; 8 bases are shared with TRBD1. This CDR3 has 14 amino acids. In germline, CDR1 is MNHNS, CDR2 SASEGT. The ends lost 4 bases at V and 4 bases at J; junction bases unmatched: 6.